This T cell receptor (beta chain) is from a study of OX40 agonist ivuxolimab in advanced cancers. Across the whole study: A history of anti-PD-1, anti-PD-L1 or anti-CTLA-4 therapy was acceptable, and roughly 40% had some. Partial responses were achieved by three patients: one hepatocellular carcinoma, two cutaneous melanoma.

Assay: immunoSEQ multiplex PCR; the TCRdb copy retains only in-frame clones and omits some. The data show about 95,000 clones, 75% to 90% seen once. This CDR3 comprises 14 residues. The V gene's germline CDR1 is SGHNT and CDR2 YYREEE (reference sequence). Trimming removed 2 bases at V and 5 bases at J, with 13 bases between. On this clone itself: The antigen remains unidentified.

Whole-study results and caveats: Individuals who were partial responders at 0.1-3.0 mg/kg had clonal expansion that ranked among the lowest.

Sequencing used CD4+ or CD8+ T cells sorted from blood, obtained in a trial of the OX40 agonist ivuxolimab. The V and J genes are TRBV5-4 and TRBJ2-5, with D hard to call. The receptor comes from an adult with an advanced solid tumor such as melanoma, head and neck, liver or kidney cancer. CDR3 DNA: TGTGCCAGCAGCTTTAGGCACCGTCCCGAGACCCAGTACTTC. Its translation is CASSFRHRPETQYF.